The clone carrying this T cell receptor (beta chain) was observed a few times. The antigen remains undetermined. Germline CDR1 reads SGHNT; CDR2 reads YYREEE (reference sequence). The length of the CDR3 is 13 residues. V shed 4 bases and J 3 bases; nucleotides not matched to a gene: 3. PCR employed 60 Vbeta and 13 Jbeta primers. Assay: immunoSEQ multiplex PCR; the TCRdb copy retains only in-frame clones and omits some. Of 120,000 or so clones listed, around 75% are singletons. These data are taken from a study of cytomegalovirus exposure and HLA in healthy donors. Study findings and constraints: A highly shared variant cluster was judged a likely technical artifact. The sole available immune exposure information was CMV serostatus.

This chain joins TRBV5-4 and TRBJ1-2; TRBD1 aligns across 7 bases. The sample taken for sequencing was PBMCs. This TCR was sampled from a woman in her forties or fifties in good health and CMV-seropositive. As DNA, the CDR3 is TGTGCCAGCAGCGTCGGACAGGACTATGGCTACACCTTC. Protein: CASSVGQDYGYTF.